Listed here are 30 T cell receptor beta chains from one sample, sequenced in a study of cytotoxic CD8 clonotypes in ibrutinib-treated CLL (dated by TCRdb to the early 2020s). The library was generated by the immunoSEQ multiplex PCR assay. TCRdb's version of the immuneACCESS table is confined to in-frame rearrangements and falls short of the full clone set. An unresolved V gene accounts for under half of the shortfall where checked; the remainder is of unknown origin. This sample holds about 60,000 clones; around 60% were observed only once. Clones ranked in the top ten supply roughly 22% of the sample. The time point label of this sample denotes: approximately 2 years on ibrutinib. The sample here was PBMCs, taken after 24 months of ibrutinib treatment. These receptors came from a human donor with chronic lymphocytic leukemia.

As DNA, the CDR3 is TGTGCCAGCAAGCGCGGACAGGGGGCGATTGGCTACACCTTC. This translates into CASKRGQGAIGYTF. The chain combines TRBV11-2 with TRBJ1-2, with 11 positions matching TRBD1. The CDR3 spans 14 residues. CDR1 is SGHAT, CDR2 FQNNGV, per germline. V lost 7 bases, J lost 7 bases, and 8 bases stayed unmatched.

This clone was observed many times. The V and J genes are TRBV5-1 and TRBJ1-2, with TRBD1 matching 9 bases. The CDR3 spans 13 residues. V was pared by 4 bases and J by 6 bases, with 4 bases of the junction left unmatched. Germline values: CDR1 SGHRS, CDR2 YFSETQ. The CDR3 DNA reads TGCGCCAGCAGCCCGACAGGGGGAAATGGCTACACCTTC. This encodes CASSPTGGNGYTF. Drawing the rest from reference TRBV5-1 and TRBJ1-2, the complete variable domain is KAGVTQTPRYLIKTRGQQVTLSCSPISGHRSVSWYQQTPGQGLQFLFEYFSETQRNKGNFPGRFSGRQFSNSRSEMNVSTLELGDSALYLCASSPTGGNGYTFGSGTRLTVV.

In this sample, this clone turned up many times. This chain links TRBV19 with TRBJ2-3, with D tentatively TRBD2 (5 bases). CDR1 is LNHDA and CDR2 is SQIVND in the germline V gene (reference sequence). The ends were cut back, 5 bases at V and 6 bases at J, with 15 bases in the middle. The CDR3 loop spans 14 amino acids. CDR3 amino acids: CASSSLGLGDTQYF. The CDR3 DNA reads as TGTGCCAGTAGTTCCCTCGGACTGGGGGATACGCAGTATTTT.

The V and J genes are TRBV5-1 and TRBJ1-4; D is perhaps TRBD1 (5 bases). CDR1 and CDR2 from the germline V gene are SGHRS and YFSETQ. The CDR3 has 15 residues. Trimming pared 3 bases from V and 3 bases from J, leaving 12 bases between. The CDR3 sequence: CASSSSGGANEKLFF. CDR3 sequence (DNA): TGCGCCAGCAGCTCTTCGGGGGGAGCTAATGAAAAACTGTTTTTT.

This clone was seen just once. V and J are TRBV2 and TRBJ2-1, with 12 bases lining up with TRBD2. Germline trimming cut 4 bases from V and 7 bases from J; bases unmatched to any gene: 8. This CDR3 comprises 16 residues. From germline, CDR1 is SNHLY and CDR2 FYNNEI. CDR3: CASSGSTSGRRNEQFF. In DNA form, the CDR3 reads TGTGCCAGCAGTGGTAGCACTAGCGGGAGGCGGAATGAGCAGTTCTTC. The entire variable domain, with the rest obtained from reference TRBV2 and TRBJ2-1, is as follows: EPEVTQTPSHQVTQMGQEVILRCVPISNHLYFYWYRQILGQKVEFLVSFYNNEISEKSEIFDDQFSVERPDGSNFTLKIRSTKLEDSAMYFCASSGSTSGRRNEQFFGPGTRLTVL.

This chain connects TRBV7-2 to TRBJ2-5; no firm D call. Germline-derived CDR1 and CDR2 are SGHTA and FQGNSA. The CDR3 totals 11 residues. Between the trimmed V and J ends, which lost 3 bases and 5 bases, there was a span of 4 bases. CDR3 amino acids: CASSFLETQYF. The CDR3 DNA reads TGTGCCAGCAGCTTCCTCGAGACCCAGTACTTC.

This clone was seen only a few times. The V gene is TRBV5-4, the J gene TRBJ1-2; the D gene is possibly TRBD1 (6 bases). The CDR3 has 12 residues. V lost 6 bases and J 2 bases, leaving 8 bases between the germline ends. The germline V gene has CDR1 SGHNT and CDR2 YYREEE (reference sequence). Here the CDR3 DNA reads TGTGCCAGCACCACAGGGAACTATGGCTACACCTTC. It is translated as CASTTGNYGYTF.

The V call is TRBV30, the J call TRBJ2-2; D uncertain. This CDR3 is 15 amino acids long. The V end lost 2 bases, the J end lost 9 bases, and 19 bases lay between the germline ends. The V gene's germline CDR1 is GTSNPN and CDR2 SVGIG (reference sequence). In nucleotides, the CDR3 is TGTGCCTGGAGTCGTCCAGAAAGGTTGGTCAGGGAGCTGTTTTTT. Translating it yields CAWSRPERLVRELFF.

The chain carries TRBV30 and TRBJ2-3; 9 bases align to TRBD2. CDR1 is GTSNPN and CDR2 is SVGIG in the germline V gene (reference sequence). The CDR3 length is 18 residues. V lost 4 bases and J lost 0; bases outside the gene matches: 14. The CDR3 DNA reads TGTGCCTGGACAGGGCTGCTAGCGGGATATTATAGCACAGATACGCAGTATTTT. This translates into CAWTGLLAGYYSTDTQYF.

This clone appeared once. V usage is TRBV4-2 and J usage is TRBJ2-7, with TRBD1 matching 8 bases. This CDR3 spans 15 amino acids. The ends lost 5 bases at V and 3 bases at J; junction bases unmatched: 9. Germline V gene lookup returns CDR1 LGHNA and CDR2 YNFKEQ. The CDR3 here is CASSYDRGSYYEQYF. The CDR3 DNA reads TGTGCCAGCAGCTATGACAGGGGATCCTACTACGAGCAGTACTTC.

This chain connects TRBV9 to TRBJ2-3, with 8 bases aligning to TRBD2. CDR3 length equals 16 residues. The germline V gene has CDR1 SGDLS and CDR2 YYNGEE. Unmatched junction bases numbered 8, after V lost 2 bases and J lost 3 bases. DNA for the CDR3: TGTGCCAGCAGCGTGGGTGGTAGCGGGGTGACAGATACGCAGTATTTT. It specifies CASSVGGSGVTDTQYF.

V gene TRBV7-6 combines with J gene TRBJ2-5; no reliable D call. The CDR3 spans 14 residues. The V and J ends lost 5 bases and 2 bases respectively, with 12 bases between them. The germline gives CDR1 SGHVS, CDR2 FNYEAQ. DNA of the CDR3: TGTGCCAGCAGCCCCGGATTACGACAAGAGACCCAGTACTTC. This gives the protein CASSPGLRQETQYF.

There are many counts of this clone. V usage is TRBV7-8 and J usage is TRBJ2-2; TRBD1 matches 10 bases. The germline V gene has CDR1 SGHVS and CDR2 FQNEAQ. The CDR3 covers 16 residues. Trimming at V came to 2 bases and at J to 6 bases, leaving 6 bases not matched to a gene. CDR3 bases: TGTGCCAGCAGCTTATTTCGTGGACAGGGGGCCGGGGAGCTGTTTTTT. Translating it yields CASSLFRGQGAGELFF.

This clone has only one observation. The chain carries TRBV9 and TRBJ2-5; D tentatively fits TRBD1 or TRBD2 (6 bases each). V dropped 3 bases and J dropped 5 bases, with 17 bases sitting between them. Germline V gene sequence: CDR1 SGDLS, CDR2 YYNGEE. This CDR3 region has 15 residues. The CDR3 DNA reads TGTGCCAGCAGCGGAGCGGTCGGGGGCTTGGAGACCCAGTACTTC. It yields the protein CASSGAVGGLETQYF.

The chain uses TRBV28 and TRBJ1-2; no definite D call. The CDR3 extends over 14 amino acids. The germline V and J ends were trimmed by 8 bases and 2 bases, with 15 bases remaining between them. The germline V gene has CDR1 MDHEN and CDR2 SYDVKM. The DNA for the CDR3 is TGTGCCAGCTTGGGCCCCCGCAGAAACTATGGCTACACCTTC. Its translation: CASLGPRRNYGYTF.

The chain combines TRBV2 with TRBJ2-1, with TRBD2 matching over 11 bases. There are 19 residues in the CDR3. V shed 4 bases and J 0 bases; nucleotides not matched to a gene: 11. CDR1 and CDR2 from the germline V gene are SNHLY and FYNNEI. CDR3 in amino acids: CASSGALAGEGSSYNEQFF. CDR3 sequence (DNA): TGTGCCAGCAGTGGTGCACTAGCGGGAGAAGGGAGCTCCTACAATGAGCAGTTCTTC. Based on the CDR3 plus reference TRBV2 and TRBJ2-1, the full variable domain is EPEVTQTPSHQVTQMGQEVILRCVPISNHLYFYWYRQILGQKVEFLVSFYNNEISEKSEIFDDQFSVERPDGSNFTLKIRSTKLEDSAMYFCASSGALAGEGSSYNEQFFGPGTRLTVL.

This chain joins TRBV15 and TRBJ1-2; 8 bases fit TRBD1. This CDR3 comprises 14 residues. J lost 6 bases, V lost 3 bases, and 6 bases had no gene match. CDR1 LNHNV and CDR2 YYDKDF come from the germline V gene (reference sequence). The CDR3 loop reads CATSRRTTGDGYTF. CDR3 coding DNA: TGTGCCACCAGCAGGAGGACGACAGGGGATGGCTACACCTTC.

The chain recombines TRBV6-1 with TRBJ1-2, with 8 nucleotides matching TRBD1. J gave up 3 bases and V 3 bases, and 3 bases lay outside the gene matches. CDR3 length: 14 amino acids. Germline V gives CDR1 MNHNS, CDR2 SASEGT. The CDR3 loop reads CASSEGQAYYGYTF. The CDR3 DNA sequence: TGTGCCAGCAGTGAGGGACAGGCTTACTATGGCTACACCTTC.

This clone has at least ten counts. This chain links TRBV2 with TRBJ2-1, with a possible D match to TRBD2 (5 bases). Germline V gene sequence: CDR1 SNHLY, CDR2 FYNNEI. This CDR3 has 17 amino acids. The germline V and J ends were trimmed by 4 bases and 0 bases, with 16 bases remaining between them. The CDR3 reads CASSGPGGLSSYNEQFF. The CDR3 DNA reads TGTGCCAGCAGTGGGCCTGGCGGGCTGAGCTCCTACAATGAGCAGTTCTTC.

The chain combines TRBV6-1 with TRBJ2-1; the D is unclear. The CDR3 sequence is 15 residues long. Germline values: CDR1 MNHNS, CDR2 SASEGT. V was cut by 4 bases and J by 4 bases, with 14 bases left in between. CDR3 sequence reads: CASSAARRVYNEQFF. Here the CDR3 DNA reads TGTGCCAGCAGTGCAGCTAGAAGAGTTTACAATGAGCAGTTCTTC.

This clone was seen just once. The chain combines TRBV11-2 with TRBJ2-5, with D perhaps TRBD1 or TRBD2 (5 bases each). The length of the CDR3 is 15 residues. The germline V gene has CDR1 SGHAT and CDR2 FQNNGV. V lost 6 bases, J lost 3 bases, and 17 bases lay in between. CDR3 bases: TGTGCCAGCAGTCGGGGCATGGGCAGTAAAGAGACCCAGTACTTC. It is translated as CASSRGMGSKETQYF.

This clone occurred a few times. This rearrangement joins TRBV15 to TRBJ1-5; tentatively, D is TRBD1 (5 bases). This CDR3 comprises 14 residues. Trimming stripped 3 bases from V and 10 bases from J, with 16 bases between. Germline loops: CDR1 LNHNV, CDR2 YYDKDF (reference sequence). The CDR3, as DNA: TGTGCCACCAGCAGTTCTCAGGGCATCAGCCCCCAGCATTTT. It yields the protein CATSSSQGISPQHF.

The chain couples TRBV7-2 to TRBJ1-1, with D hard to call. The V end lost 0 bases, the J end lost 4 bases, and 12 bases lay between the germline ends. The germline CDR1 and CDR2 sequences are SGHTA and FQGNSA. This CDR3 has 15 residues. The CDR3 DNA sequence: TGTGCCAGCAGCTTAGCCTTAGCCGGATCCACTGAAGCTTTCTTT. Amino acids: CASSLALAGSTEAFF.

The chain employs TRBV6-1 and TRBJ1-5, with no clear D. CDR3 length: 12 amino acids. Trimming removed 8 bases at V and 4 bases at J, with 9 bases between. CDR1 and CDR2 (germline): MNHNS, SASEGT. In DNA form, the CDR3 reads TGTGCCAGCGTGGACTGGAATCAGCCCCAGCATTTT. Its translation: CASVDWNQPQHF.

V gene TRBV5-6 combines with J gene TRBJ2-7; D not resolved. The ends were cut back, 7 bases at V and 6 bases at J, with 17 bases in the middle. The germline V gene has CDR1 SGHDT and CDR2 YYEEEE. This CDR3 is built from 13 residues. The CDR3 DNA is TGTGCCAGCTTCGGACGGAGCCCTGGCGAGCAGTACGTC. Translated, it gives CASFGRSPGEQYV.

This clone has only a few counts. CDR3 sequence: CASSRYTDTQYF. Written as DNA, the CDR3 is TGTGCCAGCAGCCGCTACACAGATACGCAGTATTTT. The chain links TRBV11-2 to TRBJ2-3; D is undetermined. V was pared by 5 bases and J by 2 bases, with 5 bases between. CDR3 length: 12 residues. Germline CDR1 is SGHAT and CDR2 is FQNNGV.

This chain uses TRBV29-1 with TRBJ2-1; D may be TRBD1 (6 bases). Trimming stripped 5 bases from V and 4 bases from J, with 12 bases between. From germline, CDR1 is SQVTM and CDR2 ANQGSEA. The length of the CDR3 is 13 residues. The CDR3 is CSVSSGVYNEQFF. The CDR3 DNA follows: TGCAGCGTTAGTTCAGGGGTGTACAATGAGCAGTTCTTC.

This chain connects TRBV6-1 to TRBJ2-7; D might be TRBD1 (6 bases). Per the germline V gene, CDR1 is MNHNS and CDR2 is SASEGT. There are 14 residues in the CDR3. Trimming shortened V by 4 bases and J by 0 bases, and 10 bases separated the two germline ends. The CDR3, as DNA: TGTGCCAGCAGTGTTACAGGGCCCTCCTACGAGCAGTACGTC. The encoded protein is CASSVTGPSYEQYV.

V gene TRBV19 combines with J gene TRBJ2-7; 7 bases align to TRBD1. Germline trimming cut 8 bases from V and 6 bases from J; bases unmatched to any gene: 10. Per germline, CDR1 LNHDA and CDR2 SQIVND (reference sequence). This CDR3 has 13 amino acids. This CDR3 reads CASGPGQSTEQYF. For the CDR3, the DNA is TGTGCCAGTGGACCGGGACAGTCGACCGAGCAGTACTTC. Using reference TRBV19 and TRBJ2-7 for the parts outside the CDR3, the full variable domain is DGGITQSPKYLFRKEGQNVTLSCEQNLNHDAMYWYRQDPGQGLRLIYYSQIVNDFQKGDIAEGYSVSREKKESFPLTVTSAQKNPTAFYLCASGPGQSTEQYFGPGTRLTVT.

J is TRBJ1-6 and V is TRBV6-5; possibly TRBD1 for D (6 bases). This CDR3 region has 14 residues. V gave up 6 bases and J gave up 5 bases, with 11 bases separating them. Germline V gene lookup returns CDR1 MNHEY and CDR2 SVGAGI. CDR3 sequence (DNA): TGTGCCAGCAGCGAACAGGGAAATAATTCACCCCTCCACTTT. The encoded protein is CASSEQGNNSPLHF.